This entry lists 13 T cell receptor beta chains sequenced from one sample in a study of blood T cell repertoires in COVID-19. The protocol was immunoSEQ multiplex PCR, while the TCRdb copy is restricted to in-frame clones and leaves out a portion. The data show about 370,000 clones, with 75% to 90% seen just once and over 0.95% held by the top ten. Sample: PBMCs or T cells enriched from blood (not recorded which). These receptors all come from a man aged 18 to 30 who had recovered from COVID-19.

V and J are TRBV3-1 (or the pseudogene TRBV3-2) and TRBJ2-2; 8 nucleotides line up with TRBD2. The CDR3 extends over 17 amino acids. V shed 1 base, J shed 3 bases, and the junction held 7 bases outside the gene matches. The V gene's germline CDR1 is LGHDT and CDR2 YNNKEL (reference sequence). This CDR3 is CASSQVSAGGYTGELFF. CDR3 nucleotide sequence: TGTGCCAGCAGCCAAGTGTCCGCGGGGGGTTACACCGGGGAGCTGTTTTTT.

This chain connects TRBV9 to TRBJ2-3; 7 nucleotides agree with TRBD2. Per germline, CDR1 SGDLS and CDR2 YYNGEE. V lost 3 bases, J lost 5 bases, and 6 bases stayed unmatched. The CDR3 covers 14 residues. This CDR3 is CASSATVAGDTQYF. The CDR3 DNA is TGTGCCAGCAGCGCCACAGTAGCGGGAGATACGCAGTATTTT.

The gene calls are TRBV6-5 and TRBJ1-2, with D hard to call. Germline CDR1 reads MNHEY; CDR2 reads SVGAGI. With 2 bases removed from V and 4 bases from J, the gap between germline ends came to 8 bases. This CDR3 spans 13 amino acids. The CDR3 DNA is TGTGCCAGCAGTTACGCTCAGTCCTATGGCTACACCTTC. This codes for CASSYAQSYGYTF.

This rearrangement joins TRBV7-8 to TRBJ1-5; D not certain. The CDR3 consists of 12 residues. Trimming shortened V by 5 bases and J by 7 bases, and 9 bases separated the two germline ends. CDR1 SGHVS and CDR2 FQNEAQ come from the germline V gene. DNA of the CDR3: TGTGCCAGCAGCCCGACACAACAGCCCCAGCATTTT. This sequence encodes CASSPTQQPQHF.

The chain uses TRBV4-1 and TRBJ2-2; 9 bases line up with TRBD2. The CDR3 has 16 residues. Germline lookup yields CDR1 MGHRA and CDR2 YSYEKL. Germline trimming cut 1 base from V and 5 bases from J; bases unmatched to any gene: 5. CDR3 loop: CASSQVPREGTGELFF. CDR3 bases: TGCGCCAGCAGCCAAGTTCCGCGGGAGGGTACCGGGGAGCTGTTTTTT.

This clone came up once. This chain uses TRBV2 with TRBJ2-1; no definite D call. Germline V gene lookup returns CDR1 SNHLY and CDR2 FYNNEI. This CDR3 comprises 11 residues. V lost 6 bases to trimming and J lost 7 bases, with 7 bases between them. CDR3 sequence: CASRRANEQFF. The CDR3 nucleotides are TGTGCCAGCAGGAGAGCAAATGAGCAGTTCTTC.

The J gene is TRBJ2-1, the V gene TRBV4-1; 11 positions match TRBD2. Losses at the gene ends were 2 bases for V and 7 bases for J; bases not matched to a gene: 4. Germline assignment: CDR1 MGHRA and CDR2 YSYEKL. The length of the CDR3 is 15 residues. The DNA for the CDR3 is TGCGCCAGCAGCCAATGGACTAGCGGGTCGAATGAGCAGTTCTTC. Amino acids: CASSQWTSGSNEQFF.

This chain links TRBV5-8 with TRBJ1-6; 8 bases are a match to TRBD1. Unmatched junction bases numbered 9, after V lost 3 bases and J lost 7 bases. The CDR3 runs 16 residues. Per germline, CDR1 SGHTS and CDR2 YDEGEE. CDR3: CASSSFTGQENSPLHF. CDR3 coding DNA: TGTGCCAGCAGCTCTTTCACGGGACAGGAGAATTCACCCCTCCACTTT.

The rearrangement links TRBV5-8 to TRBJ1-5; D remains ambiguous. Trimming took 5 bases from V and 0 from J, leaving 18 bases between them. This CDR3 comprises 17 residues. Per the germline V gene, CDR1 is SGHTS and CDR2 is YDEGEE. In nucleotides, the CDR3 is TGTGCCAGCAGGAGGAATAAGCCGTTCTTTAGCAATCAGCCCCAGCATTTT. Amino acids: CASRRNKPFFSNQPQHF.

This clone was detected a few times. The CDR3 reads CASKEEGFQPQHF. The CDR3 bases are TGTGCCAGCAAGGAGGAGGGTTTTCAGCCCCAGCATTTT. J is TRBJ1-5 and V is TRBV3-1 (or the pseudogene TRBV3-2); D is unclear. Trimming took off 7 bases at V and 6 bases at J, with 13 bases between the two ends. CDR3 length: 13 amino acids. Germline CDR1 LGHDT, CDR2 YNNKEL (reference sequence).

The chain carries TRBV2 and TRBJ2-4; TRBD2 might be the D (6 bases). The germline CDR1 and CDR2 sequences are SNHLY and FYNNEI. This CDR3 spans 13 amino acids. Between the trimmed V and J ends, which lost 8 bases and 7 bases, there was a span of 15 bases. The CDR3 here is CASYWGERNIQYF. Written as DNA, the CDR3 is TGTGCCAGCTATTGGGGGGAGCGTAACATTCAGTACTTC.

V and J are TRBV27 and TRBJ1-2, with 7 bases aligning to TRBD1. Trimming at V came to 6 bases and at J to 4 bases, leaving 5 bases not matched to a gene. CDR1 and CDR2 from the germline V gene are MNHEY and SMNVEV (reference sequence). The CDR3 has 13 residues. The CDR3 sequence is CASRWTGFYGYTF. CDR3 DNA sequence: TGTGCCAGCAGGTGGACAGGCTTCTATGGCTACACCTTC.

The chain combines TRBV5-1 with TRBJ1-5; maybe TRBD1 (6 bases). Per germline, CDR1 SGHRS and CDR2 YFSETQ. This CDR3 has 15 amino acids. Between the trimmed V and J ends, which lost 0 bases and 3 bases, there was a span of 10 bases. CDR3 sequence reads: CASSLAPGANQPQHF. In DNA form, the CDR3 reads TGCGCCAGCAGCTTGGCCCCAGGGGCCAATCAGCCCCAGCATTTT.